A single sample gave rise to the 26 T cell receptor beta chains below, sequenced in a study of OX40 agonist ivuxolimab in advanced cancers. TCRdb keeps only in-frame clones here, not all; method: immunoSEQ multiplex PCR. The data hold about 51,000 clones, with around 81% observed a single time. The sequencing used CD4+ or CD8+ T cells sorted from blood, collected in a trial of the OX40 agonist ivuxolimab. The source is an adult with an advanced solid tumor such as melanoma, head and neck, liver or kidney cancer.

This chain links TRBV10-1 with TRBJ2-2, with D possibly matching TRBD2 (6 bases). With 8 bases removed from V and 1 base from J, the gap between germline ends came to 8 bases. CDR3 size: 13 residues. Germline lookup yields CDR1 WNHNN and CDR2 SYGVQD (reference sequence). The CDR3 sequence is CASGTGNTGELFF. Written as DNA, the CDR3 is TGCGCCAGCGGGACTGGGAACACCGGGGAGCTGTTTTTT.

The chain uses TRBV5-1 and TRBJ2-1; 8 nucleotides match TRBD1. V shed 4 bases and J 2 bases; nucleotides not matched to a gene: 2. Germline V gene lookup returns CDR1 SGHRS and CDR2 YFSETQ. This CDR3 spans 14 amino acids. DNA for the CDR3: TGCGCCAGCAGCAGGACAGGGACCTACAATGAGCAGTTCTTC. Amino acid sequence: CASSRTGTYNEQFF.

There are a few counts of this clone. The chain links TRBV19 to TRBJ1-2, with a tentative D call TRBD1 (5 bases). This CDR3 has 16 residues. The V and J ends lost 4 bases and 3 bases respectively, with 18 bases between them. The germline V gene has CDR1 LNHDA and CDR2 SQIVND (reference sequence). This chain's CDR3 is CASSTIGAGYHYGYTF. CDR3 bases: TGTGCCAGTAGTACCATTGGGGCAGGGTACCACTATGGCTACACCTTC.

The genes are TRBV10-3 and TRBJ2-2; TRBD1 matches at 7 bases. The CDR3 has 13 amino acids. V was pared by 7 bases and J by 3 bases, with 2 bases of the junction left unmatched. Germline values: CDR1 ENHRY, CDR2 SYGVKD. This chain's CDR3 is CAIKGQHTGELFF. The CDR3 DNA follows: TGTGCCATCAAGGGACAGCACACCGGGGAGCTGTTTTTT.

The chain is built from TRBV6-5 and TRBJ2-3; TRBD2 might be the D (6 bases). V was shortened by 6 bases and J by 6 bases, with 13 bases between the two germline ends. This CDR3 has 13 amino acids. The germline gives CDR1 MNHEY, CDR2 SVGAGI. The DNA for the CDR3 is TGTGCCAGCAGCGAAGCGGCGGGGGATACGCAGTATTTT. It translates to CASSEAAGDTQYF.

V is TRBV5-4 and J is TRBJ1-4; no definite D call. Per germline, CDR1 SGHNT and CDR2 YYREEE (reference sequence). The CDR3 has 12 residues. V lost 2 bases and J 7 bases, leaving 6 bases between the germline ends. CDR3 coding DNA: TGTGCCAGCAGCTTCCGGGGTGAAAAACTGTTTTTT. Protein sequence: CASSFRGEKLFF.

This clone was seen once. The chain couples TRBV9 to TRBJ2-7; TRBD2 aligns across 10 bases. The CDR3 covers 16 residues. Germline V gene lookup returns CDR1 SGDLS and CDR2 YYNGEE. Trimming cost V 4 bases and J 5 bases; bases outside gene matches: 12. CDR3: CASSPLERGGRHEQYF. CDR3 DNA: TGTGCCAGCAGCCCCTTGGAGCGGGGGGGCCGCCACGAGCAGTACTTC.

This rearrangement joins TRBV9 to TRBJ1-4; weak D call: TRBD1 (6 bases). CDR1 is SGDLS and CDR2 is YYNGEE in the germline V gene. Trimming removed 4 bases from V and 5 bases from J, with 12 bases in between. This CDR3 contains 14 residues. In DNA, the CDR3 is TGTGCCAGCAGCCTCCAAGGGGGGAATGAAAAACTGTTTTTT. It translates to CASSLQGGNEKLFF.

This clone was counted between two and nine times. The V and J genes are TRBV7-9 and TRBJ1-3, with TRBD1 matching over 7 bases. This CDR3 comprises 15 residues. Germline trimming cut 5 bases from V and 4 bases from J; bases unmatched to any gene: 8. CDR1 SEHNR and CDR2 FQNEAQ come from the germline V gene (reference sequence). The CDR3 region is CASSPDRALGNTIYF. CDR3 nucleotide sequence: TGTGCCAGCAGCCCCGACAGGGCGTTAGGAAACACCATATATTTT.

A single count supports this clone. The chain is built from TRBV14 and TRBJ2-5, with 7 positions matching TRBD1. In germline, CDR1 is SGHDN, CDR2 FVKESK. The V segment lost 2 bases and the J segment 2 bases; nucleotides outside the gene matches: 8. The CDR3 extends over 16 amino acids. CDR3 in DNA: TGTGCCAGCAGCCAAATCGATGACAGGGCACAAGAGACCCAGTACTTC. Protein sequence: CASSQIDDRAQETQYF.

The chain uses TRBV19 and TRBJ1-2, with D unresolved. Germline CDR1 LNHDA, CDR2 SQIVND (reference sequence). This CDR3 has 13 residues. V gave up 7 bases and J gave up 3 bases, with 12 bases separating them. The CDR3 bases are TGTGCCAGTATGCGCCCGGTAGACTATGGCTACACCTTC. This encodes CASMRPVDYGYTF.

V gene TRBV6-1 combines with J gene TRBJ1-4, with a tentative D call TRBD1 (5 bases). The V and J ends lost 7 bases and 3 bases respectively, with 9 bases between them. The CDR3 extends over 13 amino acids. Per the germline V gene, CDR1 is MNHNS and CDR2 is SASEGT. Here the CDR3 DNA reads TGTGCCAGCACTATGGGACCTAATGAAAAACTGTTTTTT. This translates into CASTMGPNEKLFF.

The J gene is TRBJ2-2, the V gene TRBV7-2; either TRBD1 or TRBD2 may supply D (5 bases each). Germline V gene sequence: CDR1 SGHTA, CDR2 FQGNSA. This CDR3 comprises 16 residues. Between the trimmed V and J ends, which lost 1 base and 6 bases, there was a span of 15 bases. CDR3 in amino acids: CASSLVVLGDAGELFF. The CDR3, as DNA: TGTGCCAGCAGCTTAGTGGTGCTGGGGGACGCCGGGGAGCTGTTTTTT.

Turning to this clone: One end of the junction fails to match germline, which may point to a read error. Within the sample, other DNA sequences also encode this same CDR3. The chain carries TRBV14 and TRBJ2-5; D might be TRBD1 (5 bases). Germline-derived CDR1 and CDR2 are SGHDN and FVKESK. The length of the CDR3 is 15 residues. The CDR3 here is CASSPVAGPQETQYF. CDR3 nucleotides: TGTGCCAGTAGCCCAGTGGCAGGGCCCCAAGAGACCCAGTACTTC.

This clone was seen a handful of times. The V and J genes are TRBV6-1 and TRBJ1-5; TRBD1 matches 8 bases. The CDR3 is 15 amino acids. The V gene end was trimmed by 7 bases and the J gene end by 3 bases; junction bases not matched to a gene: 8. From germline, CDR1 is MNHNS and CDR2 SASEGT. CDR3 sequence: CASKIGQGDNQPQHF. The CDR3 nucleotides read TGTGCCAGCAAAATCGGACAGGGTGACAATCAGCCCCAGCATTTT.

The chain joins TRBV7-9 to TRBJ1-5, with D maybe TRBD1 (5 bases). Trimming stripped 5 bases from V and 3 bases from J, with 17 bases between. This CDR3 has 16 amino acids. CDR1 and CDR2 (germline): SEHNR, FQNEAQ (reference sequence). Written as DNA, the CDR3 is TGTGCCAGCAGCCTTGGAACCGGGACCCTCAATCAGCCCCAGCATTTT. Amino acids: CASSLGTGTLNQPQHF.

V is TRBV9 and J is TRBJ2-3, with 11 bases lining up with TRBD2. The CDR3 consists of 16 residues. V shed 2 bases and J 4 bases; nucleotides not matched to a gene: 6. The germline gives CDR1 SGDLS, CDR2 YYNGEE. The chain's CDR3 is CASSVISGGGPDTQYF. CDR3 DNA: TGTGCCAGCAGCGTTATTAGCGGGGGGGGCCCAGATACGCAGTATTTT.

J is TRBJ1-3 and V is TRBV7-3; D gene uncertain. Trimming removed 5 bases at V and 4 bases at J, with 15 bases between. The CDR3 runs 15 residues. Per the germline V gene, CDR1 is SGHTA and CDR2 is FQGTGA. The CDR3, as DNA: TGTGCCAGCAGCCAGGCGGGAGGCATAGGAAACACCATATATTTT. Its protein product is CASSQAGGIGNTIYF.

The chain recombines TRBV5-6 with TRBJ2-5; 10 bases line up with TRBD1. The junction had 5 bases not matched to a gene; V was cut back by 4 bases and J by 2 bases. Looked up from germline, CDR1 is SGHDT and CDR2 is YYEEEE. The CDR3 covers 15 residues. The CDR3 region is CASSPKDRGQETQYF. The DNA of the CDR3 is TGTGCCAGCAGCCCCAAGGACAGGGGGCAAGAGACCCAGTACTTC.

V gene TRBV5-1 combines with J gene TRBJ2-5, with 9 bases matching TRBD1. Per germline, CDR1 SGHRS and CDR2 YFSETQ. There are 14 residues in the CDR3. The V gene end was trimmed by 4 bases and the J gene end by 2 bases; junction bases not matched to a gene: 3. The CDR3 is CASSAGTGQETQYF. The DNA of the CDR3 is TGCGCCAGCAGCGCGGGGACAGGGCAAGAGACCCAGTACTTC.

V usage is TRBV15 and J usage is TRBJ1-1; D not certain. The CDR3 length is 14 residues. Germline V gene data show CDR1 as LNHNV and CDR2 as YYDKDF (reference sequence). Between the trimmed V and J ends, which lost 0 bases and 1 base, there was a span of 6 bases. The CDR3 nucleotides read TGTGCCACCAGCAGAGATAACTCGAACACTGAAGCTTTCTTT. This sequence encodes CATSRDNSNTEAFF.

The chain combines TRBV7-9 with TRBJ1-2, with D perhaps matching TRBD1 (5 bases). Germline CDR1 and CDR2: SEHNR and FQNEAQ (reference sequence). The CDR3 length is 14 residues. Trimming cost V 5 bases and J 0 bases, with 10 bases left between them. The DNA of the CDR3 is TGTGCCAGCAGCCCCGGGGGGGCTAACTATGGCTACACCTTC. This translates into CASSPGGANYGYTF.

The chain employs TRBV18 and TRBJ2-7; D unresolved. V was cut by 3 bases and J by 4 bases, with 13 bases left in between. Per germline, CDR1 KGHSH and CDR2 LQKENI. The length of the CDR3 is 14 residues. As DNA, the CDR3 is TGTGCCAGCTCACCGGACCCGCCCAAATACGAGCAGTACTTC. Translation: CASSPDPPKYEQYF.

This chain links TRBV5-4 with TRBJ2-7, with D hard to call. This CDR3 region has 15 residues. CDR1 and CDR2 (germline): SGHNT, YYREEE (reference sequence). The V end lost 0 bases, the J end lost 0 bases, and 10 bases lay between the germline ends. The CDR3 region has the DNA TGTGCCAGCAGCTTGGGTCAAGGGTACTCCTACGAGCAGTACTTC. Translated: CASSLGQGYSYEQYF.

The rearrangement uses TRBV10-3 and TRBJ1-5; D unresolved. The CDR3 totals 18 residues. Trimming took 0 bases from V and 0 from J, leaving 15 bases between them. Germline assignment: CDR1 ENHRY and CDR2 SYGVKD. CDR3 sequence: CAISESGWGSDSNQPQHF. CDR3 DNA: TGTGCCATCAGTGAGTCGGGGTGGGGATCGGATAGCAATCAGCCCCAGCATTTT.

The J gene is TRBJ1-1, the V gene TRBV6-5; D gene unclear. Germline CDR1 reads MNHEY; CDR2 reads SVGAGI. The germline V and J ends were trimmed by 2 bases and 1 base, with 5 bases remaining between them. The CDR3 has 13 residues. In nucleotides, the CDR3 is TGTGCCAGCAGTTACAGCAGGAACACTGAAGCTTTCTTT. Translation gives CASSYSRNTEAFF.